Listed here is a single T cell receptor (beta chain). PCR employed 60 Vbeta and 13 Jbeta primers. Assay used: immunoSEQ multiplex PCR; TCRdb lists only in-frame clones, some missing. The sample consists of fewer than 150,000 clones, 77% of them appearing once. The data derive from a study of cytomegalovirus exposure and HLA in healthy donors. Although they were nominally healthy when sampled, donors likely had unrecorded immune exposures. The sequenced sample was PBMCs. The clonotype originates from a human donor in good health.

Here the CDR3 reads CASSVGTLGTEAFF. CDR3 sequence (DNA): TGCGCCAGCAGCGTCGGGACTTTAGGGACTGAAGCTTTCTTT. The chain joins TRBV5-1 to TRBJ1-1; possibly TRBD1 for D (5 bases). Germline loops: CDR1 SGHRS, CDR2 YFSETQ. The CDR3 contains 14 residues. V was shortened by 4 bases and J by 5 bases, with 15 bases between the two germline ends.